The 30 T cell receptor beta chains listed next were all sequenced from one sample in a study of control samples from healthy donors and cancer patients. Using immunoSEQ multiplex PCR, the repertoire was profiled, and TCRdb retains in-frame clones only, with some absent. This table holds some 28,000 clones, 79% found once. The sequenced sample was PBMCs. The receptor source for this set is a man between 60 and 70 years old with head and neck cancer.

The chain is built from TRBV7-9 and TRBJ1-2; no clear D gene. Germline lookup yields CDR1 SEHNR and CDR2 FQNEAQ (reference sequence). This CDR3 is built from 13 residues. The V and J ends lost 0 bases and 8 bases respectively, with 10 bases between them. CDR3 sequence: CASSLARAEGYTF. In DNA, the CDR3 is TGTGCCAGCAGCTTAGCGCGGGCAGAAGGCTACACCTTC. The full variable domain, completed using reference TRBV7-9 and TRBJ1-2, is DTGVSQNPRHKITKRGQNVTFRCDPISEHNRLYWYRQTLGQGPEFLTYFQNEAQLEKSRLLSDRFSAERPKGSFSTLEIQRTEQGDSAMYLCASSLARAEGYTFGSGTRLTVV.

This rearrangement joins TRBV19 to TRBJ2-7; D gene uncertain. Deletions cut 7 bases from V and 7 bases from J, with 20 bases between. Germline-derived CDR1 and CDR2 are LNHDA and SQIVND (reference sequence). This CDR3 contains 14 residues. Written as DNA, the CDR3 is TGTGCCAGTACCCCTACCTATCGTCGAAAAGAGCAGTACTTC. Amino acids: CASTPTYRRKEQYF.

The rearrangement joins TRBV20-1 to TRBJ1-3; the D is unclear. This CDR3 has 11 residues. Germline CDR1 reads DFQATT; CDR2 reads SNEGSKA (reference sequence). The V end was cut by 3 bases, the J end by 5 bases, with 5 bases between. CDR3: CSASLRNTIYF. The CDR3 DNA is TGCAGTGCTAGTCTCAGAAACACCATATATTTT.

J is TRBJ2-1 and V is TRBV18; TRBD1 agrees at 12 bases. J gave up 7 bases and V 4 bases, and 14 bases lay outside the gene matches. The germline CDR1 and CDR2 sequences are KGHSH and LQKENI. The CDR3 has 18 residues. The DNA for the CDR3 is TGTGCCAGCTCACTATCCGGGACAGGGGGCGTAATGGTAAATGAGCAGTTCTTC. Translating it yields CASSLSGTGGVMVNEQFF. The variable domain in full, with the rest retrieved from reference TRBV18 and TRBJ2-1, is NAGVMQNPRHLVRRRGQEARLRCSPMKGHSHVYWYRQLPEEGLKFMVYLQKENIIDESGMPKERFSAEFPKEGPSILRIQQVVRGDSAAYFCASSLSGTGGVMVNEQFFGPGTRLTVL.

The chain couples TRBV7-8 to TRBJ2-3; either TRBD1 or TRBD2 may supply D (5 bases each). The CDR3 sequence is 15 residues long. Germline V lookup: CDR1 SGHVS, CDR2 FQNEAQ. V lost 5 bases and J lost 0, with 12 bases in between. In DNA, the CDR3 is TGTGCCAGCAGCGACGGGACGTATAGCACAGATACGCAGTATTTT. This codes for CASSDGTYSTDTQYF.

The count of this clone is one. J is TRBJ2-5 and V is TRBV19; 9 nucleotides line up with TRBD1. Germline lookup yields CDR1 LNHDA and CDR2 SQIVND (reference sequence). The CDR3 is 15 residues long. The junction had 11 bases not matched to a gene; V was cut back by 7 bases and J by 5 bases. The CDR3 DNA sequence: TGTGCCAGTAAGATTACAGGGGGCTCTTTGGAGACCCAGTACTTC. Translated, it gives CASKITGGSLETQYF.

Worth noting for this clone: In the same sample, other DNA sequences code for this CDR3. V and J are TRBV28 and TRBJ1-2; no definite D call. V lost 2 bases and J 3 bases, leaving 7 bases between the germline ends. The CDR3 totals 13 residues. Per the germline V gene, CDR1 is MDHEN and CDR2 is SYDVKM. This chain's CDR3 is CASSLGGDYGYTF. In DNA, the CDR3 is TGTGCCAGCAGTTTAGGAGGTGACTATGGCTACACCTTC.

V is TRBV18 and J is TRBJ2-6; D not resolved. The CDR3 totals 16 residues. V shed 3 bases and J shed 1 base, with 10 bases lying between them. Per germline, CDR1 KGHSH and CDR2 LQKENI. The CDR3 here is CASSPNAQSGANVLTF. DNA for the CDR3: TGTGCCAGCTCACCTAATGCCCAGTCTGGGGCCAACGTCCTGACTTTC. The full variable domain, completed using reference TRBV18 and TRBJ2-6, is NAGVMQNPRHLVRRRGQEARLRCSPMKGHSHVYWYRQLPEEGLKFMVYLQKENIIDESGMPKERFSAEFPKEGPSILRIQQVVRGDSAAYFCASSPNAQSGANVLTFGAGSRLTVL.

V is TRBV6-5 and J is TRBJ1-2; no reliable D call. Germline V lookup: CDR1 MNHEY, CDR2 SVGAGI. Trimming removed 4 bases at V and 7 bases at J, with 10 bases between. CDR3 size: 12 residues. The CDR3 sequence is CASSSANSGYTF. The CDR3 DNA follows: TGTGCCAGCAGTTCCGCGAACAGTGGCTACACCTTC.

This clone was seen only a few times. This chain connects TRBV7-9 to TRBJ2-4; D remains ambiguous. In germline, CDR1 is SEHNR, CDR2 FQNEAQ (reference sequence). The V end lost 0 bases, the J end lost 3 bases, and 6 bases lay between the germline ends. This CDR3 contains 14 residues. The CDR3 spells CASSLATDKNIQYF. The CDR3 DNA follows: TGTGCCAGCAGCTTAGCCACAGACAAAAACATTCAGTACTTC.

The V and J genes are TRBV19 and TRBJ2-5, with 10 bases identical to TRBD2. The CDR3 covers 18 residues. Germline values: CDR1 LNHDA, CDR2 SQIVND (reference sequence). The junction had 18 bases not matched to a gene; V was cut back by 4 bases and J by 7 bases. CDR3 in DNA: TGTGCCAGTAGTAAAGGATCACTAGCGGGAACCTGGAATTGGACCCAGTACTTC. Translation gives CASSKGSLAGTWNWTQYF.

This sequence joins TRBV7-2 and TRBJ2-7; D call uncertain. The CDR3 covers 17 residues. Germline lookup yields CDR1 SGHTA and CDR2 FQGNSA. V lost 1 base and J 6 bases, leaving 22 bases between the germline ends. The CDR3, as DNA: TGTGCCAGCAGCTTAGAGTATCCCCAAAAGACACGAGGCGAGCAGTACTTC. Amino acid sequence: CASSLEYPQKTRGEQYF. The whole variable domain, filled in from reference TRBV7-2 and TRBJ2-7, reads GAGVSQSPSNKVTEKGKDVELRCDPISGHTALYWYRQSLGQGLEFLIYFQGNSAPDKSGLPSDRFSAERTGGSVSTLTIQRTQQEDSAVYLCASSLEYPQKTRGEQYFGPGTRLTVT.

This clone was observed a handful of times. V and J are TRBV19 and TRBJ2-3, with 10 bases matching TRBD1. Germline CDR1 reads LNHDA; CDR2 reads SQIVND (reference sequence). The trim removed 7 bases at V and 4 bases at J, leaving 5 bases unmatched. CDR3 length equals 14 residues. CDR3: CASKPGTGADTQYF. CDR3 in DNA: TGTGCCAGTAAGCCCGGGACAGGGGCAGATACGCAGTATTTT.

V and J are TRBV10-3 and TRBJ1-1; D possibly corresponds to TRBD1 (6 bases). From germline, CDR1 is ENHRY and CDR2 SYGVKD. V lost 4 bases and J 7 bases, leaving 16 bases between the germline ends. The CDR3 runs 14 residues. Written as DNA, the CDR3 is TGTGCCATCAGTGCCCGAAAACAGGGAGGTGAAGCTTTCTTT. Translated: CAISARKQGGEAFF.

This sequence joins TRBV15 and TRBJ1-2; 7 bases align to TRBD1. CDR1 is LNHNV, CDR2 YYDKDF, per germline (reference sequence). V trimming: 0 bases; J trimming: 5 bases; junction bases outside the gene matches: 6. The length of the CDR3 is 15 residues. The CDR3 bases are TGTGCCACCAGCAGAGATAAGACAGGGATGTATGGCTACACCTTC. Translated, it gives CATSRDKTGMYGYTF.

This clone is judged medium-sized. The chain recombines TRBV9 with TRBJ1-1; perhaps TRBD1 as D (5 bases). Germline CDR1 and CDR2: SGDLS and YYNGEE. V lost 0 bases to trimming and J lost 5 bases, with 14 bases between them. The CDR3 length is 15 residues. CDR3 DNA: TGTGCCAGCAGCGTAGCTGGGCAGGGCGTTACTGAAGCTTTCTTT. Translated: CASSVAGQGVTEAFF. The variable domain in full, completed from reference TRBV9 and TRBJ1-1, reads DSGVTQTPKHLITATGQRVTLRCSPRSGDLSVYWYQQSLDQGLQFLIQYYNGEERAKGNILERFSAQQFPDLHSELNLSSLELGDSALYFCASSVAGQGVTEAFFGQGTRLTVV.

The CDR3 here is CASSQEGSFGLAGGSSYNEQFF. CDR3 nucleotide sequence: TGTGCCAGCAGCCAAGAGGGGTCGTTTGGACTAGCGGGAGGTAGCTCCTACAATGAGCAGTTCTTC. J is TRBJ2-1 and V is TRBV3-1 (or the pseudogene TRBV3-2); 14 nucleotides match TRBD2. CDR1 and CDR2 (germline): LGHDT, YNNKEL (reference sequence). Unmatched junction bases numbered 13, after V lost 0 bases and J lost 0 bases. There are 22 residues in the CDR3.

The rearrangement links TRBV5-6 to TRBJ2-7, with TRBD2 matching over 10 bases. V shed 1 base and J 4 bases; nucleotides not matched to a gene: 17. Germline V CDR1 and CDR2: SGHDT, YYEEEE. This CDR3 has 19 residues. For the CDR3, the DNA is TGTGCCAGCAGCTTGCCCTCTCTAGCGGGAGATACGGGCACTTACGAGCAGTACTTC. Protein: CASSLPSLAGDTGTYEQYF.

This sequence joins TRBV3-1 (or the pseudogene TRBV3-2) and TRBJ1-3, with TRBD1 as a possible D gene (6 bases). This CDR3 is 16 amino acids long. The germline CDR1 and CDR2 sequences are LGHDT and YNNKEL (reference sequence). Trimming left V 0 bases short and J 8 bases short, with 17 bases between. This CDR3 is CASSQDLGGGRDTIYF. CDR3 bases: TGTGCCAGCAGCCAAGATCTTGGGGGGGGGCGTGACACCATATATTTT.

The chain has TRBV10-3 and TRBJ1-1; D remains unclear. Trimming removed 2 bases at V and 1 base at J, with 5 bases between. CDR3 length equals 13 residues. The germline V gene has CDR1 ENHRY and CDR2 SYGVKD. The CDR3 protein is CAISEAGNTEAFF. CDR3 sequence (DNA): TGTGCCATCAGTGAGGCAGGGAACACTGAAGCTTTCTTT.

Sample share makes this clone medium-sized (0.01 to 0.1%). The chain couples TRBV28 to TRBJ2-7; TRBD1 agrees at 11 bases. The ends lost 4 bases at V and 5 bases at J; junction bases unmatched: 13. The CDR3 contains 17 residues. Germline V gene sequence: CDR1 MDHEN, CDR2 SYDVKM. CDR3 bases: TGTGCCAGCAGTTACCGGGACAGGGGGGTCCTAAGCGACGAGCAGTACTTC. Its protein is CASSYRDRGVLSDEQYF.

This clone was found a few times. This rearrangement joins TRBV28 to TRBJ1-1; D remains unclear. In germline, CDR1 is MDHEN, CDR2 SYDVKM. Trimming took off 6 bases at V and 5 bases at J, with 10 bases between the two ends. CDR3 length equals 12 residues. The CDR3 sequence is CASSLGMTEAFF. The CDR3 DNA is TGTGCCAGCAGCCTCGGGATGACTGAAGCTTTCTTT. Full variable domain (rest looked up from reference TRBV28 and TRBJ1-1): DVKVTQSSRYLVKRTGEKVFLECVQDMDHENMFWYRQDPGLGLRLIYFSYDVKMKEKGDIPEGYSVSREKKERFSLILESASTNQTSMYLCASSLGMTEAFFGQGTRLTVV.

This sequence joins TRBV4-1 and TRBJ2-1, with a possible D match to TRBD1 (7 bases). Germline CDR1 is MGHRA and CDR2 is YSYEKL. V was pared by 3 bases and J by 8 bases, with 20 bases between. The CDR3 length is 16 residues. The CDR3 coding sequence is TGCGCCAGCAGCCACGCCGACAGGGAGGTCGTCGATGAGCAGTTCTTC. It encodes CASSHADREVVDEQFF.

J is TRBJ2-2 and V is TRBV5-5, with D perhaps TRBD1 (6 bases). The CDR3 spans 16 residues. Germline V gene lookup returns CDR1 SGHKS and CDR2 YYEKEE (reference sequence). V lost 4 bases and J 5 bases, leaving 18 bases between the germline ends. The DNA for the CDR3 is TGTGCCAGCAGCCATAAGACAGGTTTTGTGACCGGGGAGCTGTTTTTT. Translation: CASSHKTGFVTGELFF.

This clone was found a few times. The rearrangement links TRBV28 to TRBJ2-6; D is uncertain. This CDR3 comprises 16 residues. Trimming removed 6 bases from V and 0 bases from J, with 12 bases in between. Germline CDR1 is MDHEN and CDR2 is SYDVKM. The CDR3 sequence is CASRNVRSSGANVLTF. CDR3 sequence (DNA): TGTGCCAGCAGGAACGTTCGATCCTCTGGGGCCAACGTCCTGACTTTC.

This rearrangement joins TRBV19 to TRBJ1-1; 11 bases match TRBD1. V lost 5 bases, J lost 5 bases, and 10 bases stayed unmatched. The CDR3 is made up of 16 amino acids. The V gene's germline CDR1 is LNHDA and CDR2 SQIVND (reference sequence). As DNA, the CDR3 is TGTGCCAGTAGTTGGGGGACAGGGGGTATTACGACTGAAGCTTTCTTT. This encodes CASSWGTGGITTEAFF. Together with reference TRBV19 and TRBJ1-1, the CDR3 gives the full variable domain: DGGITQSPKYLFRKEGQNVTLSCEQNLNHDAMYWYRQDPGQGLRLIYYSQIVNDFQKGDIAEGYSVSREKKESFPLTVTSAQKNPTAFYLCASSWGTGGITTEAFFGQGTRLTVV.

The chain carries TRBV13 and TRBJ2-7, with D possibly matching TRBD2 (5 bases). Per germline, CDR1 PRHDT and CDR2 FYEKMQ (reference sequence). The CDR3 covers 14 residues. The germline V and J ends were trimmed by 0 bases and 3 bases, with 9 bases remaining between them. The CDR3 sequence is CASSLGIGSYEQYF. CDR3 DNA: TGTGCCAGCAGCTTAGGGATAGGGAGCTACGAGCAGTACTTC.

The genes are TRBV6-1 and TRBJ1-4, with D unclear. The CDR3 extends over 15 amino acids. Trimming cost V 1 base and J 5 bases, with 11 bases left between them. The V gene's germline CDR1 is MNHNS and CDR2 SASEGT. CDR3 amino acids: CASSEVRVVNEKLFF. DNA for the CDR3: TGTGCCAGCAGTGAAGTCCGGGTGGTCAATGAAAAACTGTTTTTT.

The chain combines TRBV29-1 with TRBJ2-3; D possibly corresponds to TRBD1 (5 bases). V lost 2 bases and J lost 4, with 16 bases in between. Germline CDR1 and CDR2: SQVTM and ANQGSEA. The CDR3 contains 15 residues. CDR3 nucleotide sequence: TGCAGCGTTGAAAGGTCGGCAGGGTTCCCAGATACGCAGTATTTT. It encodes CSVERSAGFPDTQYF.

CDR3 bases: TGTGCCAGCAGCCAAGGCTCAGTTCTCAATCAGCCCCAGCATTTT. This codes for CASSQGSVLNQPQHF. V and J are TRBV3-1 (or the pseudogene TRBV3-2) and TRBJ1-5; D ambiguous. Germline V lookup: CDR1 LGHDT, CDR2 YNNKEL (reference sequence). The CDR3 is 15 residues long. With 1 base removed from V and 3 bases from J, the gap between germline ends came to 10 bases.